Listed below are T cell receptor beta chains from one sample, sequenced in a study of blood T cell repertoires in COVID-19. Using immunoSEQ multiplex PCR, the repertoire was profiled, and TCRdb retains in-frame clones only, with some absent. The table lists 150,000 to 200,000 clones, roughly 90% of them singletons. Input material: peripheral blood. The source is a woman aged 60-75 years with COVID-19, enrolled during active disease. CDR3s include the opening cysteine and the closing phenylalanine or tryptophan. Fields, in order: clone size, V gene, J gene, D gene, CDR3 protein, CDR3 DNA. A D gene is named only where the DNA matches it firmly. Part of the rows lack a size; the others show once, few, many or a class for expanded clones.

size: .
V: TRBV11-2
J: TRBJ1-2
D: .
CDR3: CASSLAQVYGYTF
DNA: TGTGCCAGCAGCTTAGCACAGGTCTATGGCTACACCTTC

size: .
V: TRBV12-3/TRBV12-4
J: TRBJ1-5
D: .
CDR3: CASIRVAGQPQHF
DNA: TGTGCCAGCATTAGGGTAGCGGGGCAGCCCCAGCATTTT

size: .
V: TRBV30
J: TRBJ2-1
D: .
CDR3: CAWSGEGAYVNEQFF
DNA: TGTGCCTGGAGTGGAGAGGGAGCCTATGTTAATGAGCAGTTCTTC

size: .
V: TRBV19
J: TRBJ1-2
D: TRBD1
CDR3: CASSVAGGGNYGYTF
DNA: TGTGCCAGTAGTGTTGCAGGGGGAGGCAACTATGGCTACACCTTC

size: once
V: TRBV30
J: TRBJ2-1
D: TRBD2
CDR3: CACVTSGSSPGSYNEQFF
DNA: TGTGCCTGTGTGACTAGCGGGTCTTCCCCAGGTTCCTACAATGAGCAGTTCTTC

size: .
V: TRBV19
J: TRBJ2-5
D: TRBD2
CDR3: CASSPTSGRETQYF
DNA: TGTGCCAGTAGTCCGACTAGCGGGAGGGAGACCCAGTACTTC

size: few
V: TRBV4-1
J: TRBJ2-7
D: .
CDR3: CASSQDGQDIRNEQYF
DNA: TGCGCCAGCAGCCAAGATGGTCAGGACATAAGAAACGAGCAGTACTTC

size: .
V: TRBV19
J: TRBJ1-5
D: TRBD1
CDR3: CASTPGQGRYSNQPQHF
DNA: TGTGCCAGTACCCCGGGACAGGGGAGATATAGCAATCAGCCCCAGCATTTT

size: .
V: TRBV29-1
J: TRBJ2-3
D: TRBD1
CDR3: CSPWDRVRDTQYF
DNA: TGCAGCCCGTGGGACAGGGTTCGCGATACGCAGTATTTT

size: .
V: TRBV19
J: TRBJ1-2
D: .
CDR3: CASSTSVGGDYGYTF
DNA: TGTGCCAGTAGTACCTCAGTAGGAGGTGACTATGGCTACACCTTC

size: .
V: TRBV7-9
J: TRBJ2-2
D: .
CDR3: CASSLGQYSNTGELFF
DNA: TGTGCCAGCAGCTTAGGACAATACTCGAACACCGGGGAGCTGTTTTTT

size: once
V: TRBV28
J: TRBJ1-1
D: TRBD1
CDR3: CASSPRGTGLLGEAFF
DNA: TGTGCCAGCAGTCCCCGCGGGACAGGGCTCCTCGGTGAAGCTTTCTTT

size: .
V: TRBV25-1
J: TRBJ2-7
D: .
CDR3: CASSETGRGRPYEQYF
DNA: TGTGCCAGCAGTGAAACGGGGCGGGGGCGTCCCTACGAGCAGTACTTC

size: .
V: TRBV4-1
J: TRBJ2-7
D: TRBD1
CDR3: CASSQGRQGAYEQYF
DNA: TGCGCCAGCAGCCAAGGGAGACAGGGAGCCTACGAGCAGTACTTC

size: .
V: TRBV7-2
J: TRBJ2-2
D: TRBD2
CDR3: CASSPTSGRAGELFF
DNA: TGTGCCAGCAGCCCGACTAGCGGGAGGGCCGGGGAGCTGTTTTTT

size: .
V: TRBV9
J: TRBJ2-3
D: TRBD1
CDR3: CASSNDRADTQYF
DNA: TGTGCCAGCAGCAATGACAGGGCAGATACGCAGTATTTT

size: .
V: TRBV5-1
J: TRBJ1-4
D: TRBD1
CDR3: CASRNNGQAVEKLFF
DNA: TGCGCCAGCAGAAATAACGGACAGGCGGTGGAAAAACTGTTTTTT

size: .
V: TRBV5-6
J: TRBJ2-2
D: .
CDR3: CASSLMLSVAGELFF
DNA: TGTGCCAGCAGCTTGATGTTATCGGTGGCCGGGGAGCTGTTTTTT

size: once
V: TRBV6-2/TRBV6-3
J: TRBJ2-1
D: .
CDR3: CASSSLAEPYNEQFF
DNA: TGTGCCAGCAGCTCGTTAGCGGAGCCCTACAATGAGCAGTTCTTC

size: .
V: TRBV6-2/TRBV6-3
J: TRBJ2-3
D: TRBD2
CDR3: CASSSRGRAADTQYF
DNA: TGTGCCAGCAGTTCTCGCGGGAGGGCCGCGGATACGCAGTATTTT

size: .
V: TRBV19
J: TRBJ1-2
D: TRBD1
CDR3: CASSIGGQGPYYGYTF
DNA: TGTGCCAGTAGTATAGGGGGACAGGGTCCCTACTATGGCTACACCTTC

size: .
V: TRBV19
J: TRBJ2-7
D: TRBD2
CDR3: CASSSWEGHEQYF
DNA: TGTGCCAGTAGTTCCTGGGAGGGGCACGAGCAGTACTTC

size: once
V: TRBV19
J: TRBJ1-1
D: .
CDR3: CASSITIFRDWNTEAFF
DNA: TGTGCCAGTAGTATAACCATATTCAGGGACTGGAACACTGAAGCTTTCTTT

size: .
V: TRBV19
J: TRBJ1-5
D: TRBD1
CDR3: CASSILTGTGEGSNQPQHF
DNA: TGTGCCAGTAGTATCCTCACCGGGACAGGGGAGGGGAGCAATCAGCCCCAGCATTTT

size: .
V: TRBV6-2/TRBV6-3
J: TRBJ2-1
D: TRBD2
CDR3: CASSYDGRVSYNEQFF
DNA: TGTGCCAGCAGTTACGACGGGAGGGTCTCCTACAATGAGCAGTTCTTC

size: many
V: TRBV7-8
J: TRBJ2-7
D: .
CDR3: CASSLGGTYEQYF
DNA: TGTGCCAGCAGCTTAGGAGGGACCTACGAGCAGTACTTC

size: .
V: TRBV7-9
J: TRBJ1-5
D: .
CDR3: CASSLTGVNQPQHF
DNA: TGTGCCAGCAGCTTGACAGGTGTCAATCAGCCCCAGCATTTT

size: .
V: TRBV3-1/TRBV3-2
J: TRBJ1-1
D: .
CDR3: CASSQINRAPEAFF
DNA: TGTGCCAGCAGCCAGATAAACAGGGCCCCTGAAGCTTTCTTT

size: .
V: TRBV19
J: TRBJ2-2
D: TRBD1
CDR3: CASNRQGQINTGELFF
DNA: TGTGCCAGTAATCGACAGGGACAGATAAACACCGGGGAGCTGTTTTTT

size: .
V: TRBV5-1
J: TRBJ2-5
D: .
CDR3: CASSLGDLRARGTQYF
DNA: TGCGCCAGCAGCCTCGGGGATCTGCGGGCCCGTGGGACCCAGTACTTC

size: .
V: TRBV7-9
J: TRBJ2-7
D: .
CDR3: CASSLEAGTSSYEQYF
DNA: TGTGCCAGCAGCTTAGAGGCGGGAACTAGCTCCTACGAGCAGTACTTC

size: .
V: TRBV9
J: TRBJ2-2
D: .
CDR3: CASSVAPTGPDGELFF
DNA: TGTGCCAGCAGCGTAGCTCCCACAGGGCCAGACGGGGAGCTGTTTTTT

size: .
V: TRBV19
J: TRBJ1-6
D: .
CDR3: CASSIKGPNNSPLHF
DNA: TGTGCCAGTAGTATTAAGGGGCCCAATAATTCACCCCTCCACTTT

size: .
V: TRBV5-1
J: TRBJ1-6
D: .
CDR3: CASSPQQGSSGSPLHF
DNA: TGCGCCAGCAGTCCGCAGCAGGGAAGTAGCGGTTCACCCCTCCACTTT

size: .
V: TRBV6-2/TRBV6-3
J: TRBJ2-1
D: TRBD2
CDR3: CASSPRTSGYNEQFF
DNA: TGTGCCAGCAGCCCTCGGACTAGCGGCTACAATGAGCAGTTCTTC

size: .
V: TRBV27
J: TRBJ1-5
D: .
CDR3: CASSFGGQPQHF
DNA: TGTGCCAGCAGTTTCGGGGGGCAGCCCCAGCATTTT